The clone carrying this T cell receptor (beta chain) was detected many times. Its antigen is unidentified. The sample belongs to a study of T cells in Graves' hyperthyroidism and ophthalmopathy. Recently diagnosed hyperthyroidism of less than 2 months' duration affected patients aged 18 to 65. A patient was excluded if there was uncontrolled infection, other autoimmune disease, pregnancy or lactation. Amplified regions were TCR beta CDR3 sequences from RNA transcripts. The study used the HTBI primer set for a first-round RT-PCR of the TCR CDR3. TCRdb itself ran the multiplex PCR reads through MiXCR, one entry per CDR3 protein. This sample carries about 560,000 distinct CDR3 sequences, roughly 17% of them seen once, and the ten largest clones take 15% to 20%. The CDR3 has 17 residues. Germline trimming cut 0 bases from V and 4 bases from J; bases unmatched to any gene: 6. Germline V CDR1 and CDR2: MGHRA, YSYEKL.

Study-wide results and limits: Blood samples included most of the expanded thyroid clonotypes exceeding 0.001.

The receptor was derived from a woman between 18 and 30 years old with Graves' hyperthyroidism. The sample was blood. V is TRBV4-1 and J is TRBJ2-3; 11 positions match TRBD2. The CDR3 loop is CASSQDPTSGSSDTQYF. The CDR3 DNA is TGCGCCAGCAGCCAAGACCCCACTAGCGGGAGCTCAGATACGCAGTATTTT.